A selection of T cell receptor beta chains follows, all from one sample in a study of spatial heterogeneity in lung cancer. TCRdb re-called the 5' RACE reads through MiXCR, storing one row per CDR3 protein. The data show over 70,000 distinct CDR3 sequences, with 8% to 10% seen just once and more than 1.5% held by the top ten. Source: PBMCs, taken at follow-up. The receptor set was obtained from a female donor with early-stage non-small cell lung cancer. Both conserved end residues are part of each CDR3. The D gene is left open where the match is weak. Where a row states a size, it is once, few, many or the class of an expanded clone; other rows omit it.

CDR3nt: TGTGCCAGCAGCTTACTCGGAGCGGGACTAGCGATGGTGACAGATACGCAGTATTTT
CDR3aa: CASSLLGAGLAMVTDTQYF
j_gene: TRBJ2-3
len: 19
d_gene: TRBD2
v_gene: TRBV7-8
abundance: many

CDR3nt: TGTGCTAGTGGTTTGTATAGCGGGTTCGATGAGCAGTTCTTC
CDR3aa: CASGLYSGFDEQFF
j_gene: TRBJ2-1
len: 14
d_gene: TRBD2
v_gene: TRBV12-5
abundance: many

CDR3nt: TGTGCCAGCAGTTTAACAGATACGCAGTATTTT
CDR3aa: CASSLTDTQYF
j_gene: TRBJ2-3
len: 11
d_gene: .
v_gene: TRBV12-3/TRBV12-4
abundance: many

CDR3nt: TGCGCCAGCAGGGAAGATGGACAGTTCAATCAGCCCCAGCGTTTT
CDR3aa: CASREDGQFNQPQRF
j_gene: TRBJ1-5
len: 15
d_gene: .
v_gene: TRBV5-1
abundance: once

CDR3nt: TGCGCCAGCAGCCTCCAAAGGGGACAGCCGGAAGCTTTCTTT
CDR3aa: CASSLQRGQPEAFF
j_gene: TRBJ1-1
len: 14
d_gene: TRBD1
v_gene: TRBV4-1
abundance: many

CDR3nt: TGTGCCAGCACCGGTGGGACTAGCGATTCGAACACCGGGGAGCTGTTTTTT
CDR3aa: CASTGGTSDSNTGELFF
j_gene: TRBJ2-2
len: 17
d_gene: TRBD2
v_gene: TRBV19
abundance: many

CDR3nt: TGTGCCAGCAGTTTCGGACAGGGGAACTATGGCTACACCTTC
CDR3aa: CASSFGQGNYGYTF
j_gene: TRBJ1-2
len: 14
d_gene: TRBD1
v_gene: TRBV28
abundance: many

CDR3nt: TGTGCCAGCAGTCCCGGCCTTGCAAACATTCAGTACTTC
CDR3aa: CASSPGLANIQYF
j_gene: TRBJ2-4
len: 13
d_gene: .
v_gene: TRBV27
abundance: many

CDR3nt: TGTGCCAGCAGTTCTAGGGATCGCAATCAGCCCCAGCATTTT
CDR3aa: CASSSRDRNQPQHF
j_gene: TRBJ1-5
len: 14
d_gene: .
v_gene: TRBV6-6
abundance: many

CDR3nt: TGTGCCAGCAGGGTAGGGAGCAGCAATCAGCCCCAGCATTTT
CDR3aa: CASRVGSSNQPQHF
j_gene: TRBJ1-5
len: 14
d_gene: .
v_gene: TRBV6-1
abundance: .

CDR3nt: TGTGCCAGCAGCCAAGACTTGGGAGGGTTCTACGAGCAGTACTTC
CDR3aa: CASSQDLGGFYEQYF
j_gene: TRBJ2-7
len: 15
d_gene: TRBD2
v_gene: TRBV4-2
abundance: many

CDR3nt: TGTGCCAGCAGCCTGAAGGGGGCGATCTACGAGCAGTACTTC
CDR3aa: CASSLKGAIYEQYF
j_gene: TRBJ2-7
len: 14
d_gene: TRBD1
v_gene: TRBV13
abundance: many

CDR3nt: TGTGCCAGCAGCTCACAGGGGAACTCTGGAAACACCATATATTTT
CDR3aa: CASSSQGNSGNTIYF
j_gene: TRBJ1-3
len: 15
d_gene: TRBD1
v_gene: TRBV7-8
abundance: few

CDR3nt: TGTGCCAGCAGCTTCCCTCTAGCGGAAAGCACAGATACGCAGTATTTT
CDR3aa: CASSFPLAESTDTQYF
j_gene: TRBJ2-3
len: 16
d_gene: TRBD2
v_gene: TRBV11-2
abundance: .

CDR3nt: TGTGCCAGCAGCTTCAGTTCTCACCCCGATACGCAGTATTTT
CDR3aa: CASSFSSHPDTQYF
j_gene: TRBJ2-3
len: 14
d_gene: .
v_gene: TRBV7-9
abundance: .

CDR3nt: TGTGCCAGCAGCTTGGAACCAGCGGGAGACTACGAGCAGTACTTC
CDR3aa: CASSLEPAGDYEQYF
j_gene: TRBJ2-7
len: 15
d_gene: TRBD2
v_gene: TRBV5-4
abundance: few

CDR3nt: TGTGCCAGCAGTGATCTGTCCGGGACTAGCGGATCTGGGACCCAGTACTTC
CDR3aa: CASSDLSGTSGSGTQYF
j_gene: TRBJ2-5
len: 17
d_gene: TRBD2
v_gene: TRBV6-1
abundance: few

CDR3nt: TGTGCCAGCAGTTACCCCCGGCAGGTTAAGCCCTACGAGCAGTACTTC
CDR3aa: CASSYPRQVKPYEQYF
j_gene: TRBJ2-7
len: 16
d_gene: .
v_gene: TRBV6-5
abundance: few

CDR3nt: TGTGCCAGCAGCGGCGGGATTGTGTCTCTAGGAGCTGAAGCTTTCTTT
CDR3aa: CASSGGIVSLGAEAFF
j_gene: TRBJ1-1
len: 16
d_gene: .
v_gene: TRBV6-6
abundance: many

CDR3nt: TGTGCCAGCAGTTTTAGCAGTAACACTGAAGCTTTCTTT
CDR3aa: CASSFSSNTEAFF
j_gene: TRBJ1-1
len: 13
d_gene: .
v_gene: TRBV27
abundance: many

CDR3nt: TGTGCCATCAGTCGTAAACTAACCCTAACGAACACCGGGGAGCTGTTTTTT
CDR3aa: CAISRKLTLTNTGELFF
j_gene: TRBJ2-2
len: 17
d_gene: .
v_gene: TRBV10-3
abundance: many

CDR3nt: TGTGCCAGCAGTGAAGTCCTGACTAGCGGGAACTACGAGCAGTACTTC
CDR3aa: CASSEVLTSGNYEQYF
j_gene: TRBJ2-7
len: 16
d_gene: TRBD2
v_gene: TRBV2
abundance: few

CDR3nt: TGTGCCAGCAGGACGGTCTCAGGGGTCCACAGCTCCTACAATGAGCAGTTCTTC
CDR3aa: CASRTVSGVHSSYNEQFF
j_gene: TRBJ2-1
len: 18
d_gene: .
v_gene: TRBV28
abundance: many

CDR3nt: TGTGCCAGTATGGGTCCCCGTACGGGCAAAAACATTCAGTACTTC
CDR3aa: CASMGPRTGKNIQYF
j_gene: TRBJ2-4
len: 15
d_gene: .
v_gene: TRBV19
abundance: .

CDR3nt: TGCAGTGCTAGGAGGGTCTTCACCTACAATGAGCAGTTCTTC
CDR3aa: CSARRVFTYNEQFF
j_gene: TRBJ2-1
len: 14
d_gene: .
v_gene: TRBV20-1
abundance: .

CDR3nt: TGTGCCAGCTCACTTACACCGGGACCCGGTAATGAGCAGTTCTTC
CDR3aa: CASSLTPGPGNEQFF
j_gene: TRBJ2-1
len: 15
d_gene: .
v_gene: TRBV18
abundance: many

CDR3nt: TGCAGCGTTTCGGACAGGGGAAGTGAAAAACTGTTTTTT
CDR3aa: CSVSDRGSEKLFF
j_gene: TRBJ1-4
len: 13
d_gene: TRBD1
v_gene: TRBV29-1
abundance: many

CDR3nt: TGCGCCAGCAGCCTAGCGGAGATCAATGAGCAGTTCTTC
CDR3aa: CASSLAEINEQFF
j_gene: TRBJ2-1
len: 13
d_gene: TRBD2
v_gene: TRBV5-1
abundance: many

CDR3nt: TGTGCCAGTAGCCAGCCGGGACAAAATCAGCCCCAGCATTTT
CDR3aa: CASSQPGQNQPQHF
j_gene: TRBJ1-5
len: 14
d_gene: .
v_gene: TRBV19
abundance: many

CDR3nt: TGCAGTGCTGGGACAGGGAACGGTCAGCCCCAGCATTTT
CDR3aa: CSAGTGNGQPQHF
j_gene: TRBJ1-5
len: 13
d_gene: TRBD1
v_gene: TRBV20-1
abundance: many

CDR3nt: TGTGCCTGGGATGGGGGGGCCATTCAAGATACGCAGTATTTT
CDR3aa: CAWDGGAIQDTQYF
j_gene: TRBJ2-3
len: 14
d_gene: .
v_gene: TRBV30
abundance: many

CDR3nt: TGTGCCAGCAGCCAAGGTAGCGGGAGGCAAGAGACCCAGTACTTC
CDR3aa: CASSQGSGRQETQYF
j_gene: TRBJ2-5
len: 15
d_gene: TRBD2
v_gene: TRBV7-3
abundance: many

CDR3nt: TGTGCCAGCAGTTACGGGGTAGCGGGAGGGTTTTACAATGAGCAGTTCTTC
CDR3aa: CASSYGVAGGFYNEQFF
j_gene: TRBJ2-1
len: 17
d_gene: TRBD2
v_gene: TRBV6-6
abundance: many

CDR3nt: TGCAGTGCCCCGGGGGCCGTAAGAAACACCATATATTTT
CDR3aa: CSAPGAVRNTIYF
j_gene: TRBJ1-3
len: 13
d_gene: .
v_gene: TRBV20-1
abundance: many

CDR3nt: TGTGCCAGCAGTGTTATAAATTCACCCCTCCACTTT
CDR3aa: CASSVINSPLHF
j_gene: TRBJ1-6
len: 12
d_gene: .
v_gene: TRBV2
abundance: few

CDR3nt: TGCAGCGTTGAGACTAGCGGGATCTACAATGAGCAGTTCTTC
CDR3aa: CSVETSGIYNEQFF
j_gene: TRBJ2-1
len: 14
d_gene: TRBD2
v_gene: TRBV29-1
abundance: many

CDR3nt: TGTGCCAGCAGTTTAGGTTCGGGAGACCCAAGCGGTGAGCAGTTCTTC
CDR3aa: CASSLGSGDPSGEQFF
j_gene: TRBJ2-1
len: 16
d_gene: .
v_gene: TRBV12-3/TRBV12-4
abundance: many

CDR3nt: TGTGCCAGCAGCTGGAATAGCGGGAGCTCCTACGAGCAGTACTTC
CDR3aa: CASSWNSGSSYEQYF
j_gene: TRBJ2-7
len: 15
d_gene: TRBD2
v_gene: TRBV5-4
abundance: many

CDR3nt: TGTGCCAGCAGACCAGGGACAGGGGGATTAGCCAAAAACATTCAGTACTTC
CDR3aa: CASRPGTGGLAKNIQYF
j_gene: TRBJ2-4
len: 17
d_gene: TRBD1
v_gene: TRBV2
abundance: many

CDR3nt: TGTGCCAGCTCACCAAAAACAGGGGTTGGCGAGCAGTACTTC
CDR3aa: CASSPKTGVGEQYF
j_gene: TRBJ2-7
len: 14
d_gene: TRBD1
v_gene: TRBV18
abundance: few

CDR3nt: TGTGCCAGCAGCCAAGCGAGCGGGAGCTCCTACGAGCAGTACTTC
CDR3aa: CASSQASGSSYEQYF
j_gene: TRBJ2-7
len: 15
d_gene: TRBD2
v_gene: TRBV4-2
abundance: many

CDR3nt: TGTGCCAGCAGCGCCGGGTTAGGGAGGACCTACGAGCAGTACTTC
CDR3aa: CASSAGLGRTYEQYF
j_gene: TRBJ2-7
len: 15
d_gene: .
v_gene: TRBV9
abundance: .

CDR3nt: TGCAGTGCGGGACAGGGAGTTGGGGAAAACTATGGCTACACCTTC
CDR3aa: CSAGQGVGENYGYTF
j_gene: TRBJ1-2
len: 15
d_gene: TRBD1
v_gene: TRBV20-1
abundance: many

CDR3nt: TGCGCCAGCAGCTCCCCGGACGTCTACGAGCAGTACTTC
CDR3aa: CASSSPDVYEQYF
j_gene: TRBJ2-7
len: 13
d_gene: .
v_gene: TRBV5-1
abundance: few

CDR3nt: TGTGCCAGCAGTGGAGAGCGGGAGGTCTCCTACGAGCAGTACTTC
CDR3aa: CASSGEREVSYEQYF
j_gene: TRBJ2-7
len: 15
d_gene: TRBD2
v_gene: TRBV12-3/TRBV12-4
abundance: few

CDR3nt: TGTGCCAGTAGTATCCAAACTAGCGGTGACTACAATGAGCAGTTCTTC
CDR3aa: CASSIQTSGDYNEQFF
j_gene: TRBJ2-1
len: 16
d_gene: TRBD2
v_gene: TRBV19
abundance: many

CDR3nt: TGTGCCAGTAGTATCCGGGGAGAAGAGACCCAGTACTTC
CDR3aa: CASSIRGEETQYF
j_gene: TRBJ2-5
len: 13
d_gene: .
v_gene: TRBV19
abundance: many

CDR3nt: TGCAGCGCGGAGGGCGGGACAGGGGTAACAGATACGCAGTATTTT
CDR3aa: CSAEGGTGVTDTQYF
j_gene: TRBJ2-3
len: 15
d_gene: TRBD1
v_gene: TRBV20-1
abundance: many

CDR3nt: TGTGCCAGCAGTTTATCCCCCCCCCCGGGTCCCGGGGCCCAGTACTTC
CDR3aa: CASSLSPPPGPGAQYF
j_gene: TRBJ2-5
len: 16
d_gene: .
v_gene: TRBV28
abundance: few

CDR3nt: TGTGCCAGCAGTTTAAACTCACCCCTCCACTTT
CDR3aa: CASSLNSPLHF
j_gene: TRBJ1-6
len: 11
d_gene: .
v_gene: TRBV28
abundance: many

CDR3nt: TGCGCCAGCGAACCCGGGACTAGCGACACCGGGGAGCTGTTTTTT
CDR3aa: CASEPGTSDTGELFF
j_gene: TRBJ2-2
len: 15
d_gene: TRBD2
v_gene: TRBV5-1
abundance: few

CDR3nt: TGTGCCAGCAGTGAAACCAGGAGGGCCTCTGGAAACACCATATATTTT
CDR3aa: CASSETRRASGNTIYF
j_gene: TRBJ1-3
len: 16
d_gene: .
v_gene: TRBV6-1
abundance: .

CDR3nt: TGTGCCAGCGAAACCGCCGTCGGGGGCCATGGCTACACCTTC
CDR3aa: CASETAVGGHGYTF
j_gene: TRBJ1-2
len: 14
d_gene: .
v_gene: TRBV19
abundance: .